The rows below give T cell receptor beta chains drawn from one sample of a study of control samples from healthy donors and cancer patients. The table came from immunoSEQ multiplex PCR; TCRdb's copy has only in-frame clones and leaves some out. This table has about 410,000 clones, more than 80% appearing once. The source material was PBMCs. The receptor set was obtained from a man between 35 and 55 years old with head and neck cancer. Both conserved end residues are part of each CDR3. The D gene is left open where the match is weak.

v_gene,d_gene,CDR3aa
TRBV18,NA,CASSPEMMSGYTF
TRBV2,NA,CASLRQLETQYF
TRBV7-9,TRBD1,CASSLAATGGEQYF
TRBV6-5,TRBD1,CASRPTGGIYEQYF
TRBV19,TRBD1,CASTRGTAIEKLFF
TRBV27,NA,CASSLYPGTDNSPLHF
TRBV4-2,NA,CASSQDLRSDAEAFF
TRBV7-3,TRBD2,CASSPGAGGPRELFF
TRBV19,NA,CASRLGSNEQFF
TRBV5-1,NA,CASSLLSQNTEAFF
TRBV11-2,NA,CASTPRQEAFF
TRBV9,TRBD2,CASSVGLAGDNEQFF
TRBV5-8,NA,CASDRRPTSTNEKLFF
TRBV24-1,NA,CATQGRGGNTIYF
TRBV19,TRBD1,CATEPGQGPSSPLHF
TRBV11-1,NA,CASSLSSENYGYTF